These 29 T cell receptor beta chains came from one sample sequenced in a study of PD-1 blockade in classical Hodgkin lymphoma. Time point meaning: newly diagnosed, previously untreated cHL patient sample. Thawed PBMCs yielded CD4+ T cells through magnetic negative selection. Sequencing used immunoSEQ multiplex PCR; TCRdb keeps in-frame clones, though not all of them. Among about 32,000 clones, 88% were seen once, and the ten largest hold roughly 1.2%. Sequenced input: CD4+ T cells from blood. The receptors come from a human donor with classical Hodgkin lymphoma.

The CDR3 loop reads CASSRQVPGTDTQYF. In nucleotides, the CDR3 is TGTGCCAGCAGCCGACAGGTTCCTGGTACAGATACGCAGTATTTT. The chain joins TRBV6-5 to TRBJ2-3; a weak D match, TRBD1 (6 bases). Per the germline V gene, CDR1 is MNHEY and CDR2 is SVGAGI. The CDR3 length is 15 residues. The V end was cut by 6 bases, the J end by 3 bases, with 16 bases between.

The CDR3 loop is CASSIGTSGTLDTQYF. CDR3 in DNA: TGCGCCAGCAGCATTGGGACTAGCGGGACGCTTGATACGCAGTATTTT. The chain joins TRBV5-1 to TRBJ2-3; TRBD2 aligns across 13 bases. The trim removed 4 bases at V and 6 bases at J, leaving 8 bases unmatched. This CDR3 spans 16 amino acids. The germline V gene encodes CDR1 SGHRS and CDR2 YFSETQ.

The rearrangement uses TRBV5-1 and TRBJ2-1, with 13 bases fitting TRBD2. The CDR3 length is 16 residues. After removal of 4 bases from V and 3 bases from J, the junction contained 4 bases not matched to a gene. Germline V lookup: CDR1 SGHRS, CDR2 YFSETQ. As DNA, the CDR3 is TGCGCCAGCAGCACCGGGACTAGCGGGAACTACAATGAGCAGTTCTTC. Translating gives CASSTGTSGNYNEQFF.

This clone was detected a few times. This sequence joins TRBV5-6 and TRBJ2-7; D tentatively reads TRBD1 or TRBD2 (5 bases each). The CDR3 totals 14 residues. The germline V and J ends were trimmed by 5 bases and 1 base, with 13 bases remaining between them. The germline CDR1 and CDR2 sequences are SGHDT and YYEEEE. The CDR3 region has the DNA TGTGCCAGCAGAAGGGACGGAGTATCCTACGAGCAGTACTTC. Encoded protein: CASRRDGVSYEQYF.

This chain connects TRBV6-1 to TRBJ2-7; D gene ambiguous. Between the trimmed V and J ends, which lost 3 bases and 3 bases, there was a span of 6 bases. The CDR3 spans 12 residues. Per germline, CDR1 MNHNS and CDR2 SASEGT. In nucleotides, the CDR3 is TGTGCCAGCAGTGATCTCAACTACGAGCAGTACTTC. Its translation is CASSDLNYEQYF.

The count of this clone is one. The J gene is TRBJ2-7, the V gene TRBV6-1; TRBD1 agrees at 8 bases. The ends lost 2 bases at V and 5 bases at J; junction bases unmatched: 11. The germline V gene has CDR1 MNHNS and CDR2 SASEGT. The CDR3 spans 16 residues. CDR3 protein: CASSENVWTGRHEQYF. CDR3 sequence (DNA): TGTGCCAGCAGTGAAAATGTATGGACAGGGCGCCACGAGCAGTACTTC.

The CDR3 coding sequence is TGCAGCGGTGGACAGGACTATGGCTACACCTTC. Translating it yields CSGGQDYGYTF. This chain uses TRBV29-1 with TRBJ1-2; 7 bases fit TRBD1. J lost 3 bases, V lost 7 bases, and 2 bases had no gene match. The length of the CDR3 is 11 residues. Germline loops: CDR1 SQVTM, CDR2 ANQGSEA. Using reference TRBV29-1 and TRBJ1-2 for the parts outside the CDR3, the full variable domain is SAVISQKPSRDICQRGTSLTIQCQVDSQVTMMFWYRQQPGQSLTLIATANQGSEATYESGFVIDKFPISRPNLTFSTLTVSNMSPEDSSIYLCSGGQDYGYTFGSGTRLTVV.

This chain uses TRBV7-2 with TRBJ2-1; D remains ambiguous. Trimming stripped 0 bases from V and 6 bases from J, with 6 bases between. CDR3 size: 13 residues. CDR1 is SGHTA and CDR2 is FQGNSA in the germline V gene. CDR3 in amino acids: CASSLAPANEQFF. CDR3 coding DNA: TGTGCCAGCAGCTTAGCGCCGGCCAATGAGCAGTTCTTC.

The genes are TRBV19 and TRBJ1-3; the D gene is possibly TRBD1 (5 bases). Germline values: CDR1 LNHDA, CDR2 SQIVND (reference sequence). V lost 2 bases and J lost 14, with 16 bases in between. The CDR3 loop spans 13 amino acids. CDR3 DNA: TGTGCCAGTAGTATACCCGTGGGGACGGAGTTATATTTT. This encodes CASSIPVGTELYF.

This rearrangement joins TRBV28 to TRBJ1-2; 8 nucleotides agree with TRBD1. The germline CDR1 and CDR2 sequences are MDHEN and SYDVKM. Losses at the gene ends were 5 bases for V and 3 bases for J; bases not matched to a gene: 8. CDR3 length equals 15 residues. The CDR3 DNA sequence: TGTGCCAGCAGTCTTCGAGGACAGGGCGACTATGGCTACACCTTC. As protein: CASSLRGQGDYGYTF.

The chain's CDR3 is CAISDQGGFGNQPQHF. DNA for the CDR3: TGTGCCATCTCGGATCAGGGTGGGTTTGGCAATCAGCCCCAGCATTTT. The V call is TRBV10-3, the J call TRBJ1-5; D possibly corresponds to TRBD1 (5 bases). Germline V gene data show CDR1 as ENHRY and CDR2 as SYGVKD. The V and J ends lost 8 bases and 2 bases respectively, with 19 bases between them. The CDR3 runs 16 residues.

The chain carries TRBV7-9 and TRBJ2-3; possible D gene TRBD2, 6 bases. The CDR3 extends over 15 amino acids. Trimming took off 5 bases at V and 6 bases at J, with 18 bases between the two ends. Per the germline V gene, CDR1 is SEHNR and CDR2 is FQNEAQ (reference sequence). CDR3 sequence (DNA): TGTGCCAGCAGCGGAAGGGACTTCCCTAGGGATACGCAGTATTTT. As protein: CASSGRDFPRDTQYF. The full variable domain, with the rest looked up from reference TRBV7-9 and TRBJ2-3, is DTGVSQNPRHKITKRGQNVTFRCDPISEHNRLYWYRQTLGQGPEFLTYFQNEAQLEKSRLLSDRFSAERPKGSFSTLEIQRTEQGDSAMYLCASSGRDFPRDTQYFGPGTRLTVL.

J is TRBJ2-1 and V is TRBV7-9, with D perhaps assigned TRBD1 or TRBD2 (5 bases each). Germline CDR1 and CDR2: SEHNR and FQNEAQ (reference sequence). V was cut by 4 bases and J by 3 bases, with 25 bases left in between. The length of the CDR3 is 19 residues. The CDR3 region is CASSSGRPGTSTLYNEQFF. In nucleotides, the CDR3 is TGTGCCAGCAGCTCGGGCCGGCCGGGGACGAGTACACTCTACAATGAGCAGTTCTTC.

This clone has just a few counts. The J gene is TRBJ1-5, the V gene TRBV9; D perhaps matches TRBD1 (5 bases). The CDR3 totals 15 residues. Germline assignment: CDR1 SGDLS and CDR2 YYNGEE. V lost 1 base, J lost 2 bases, and 10 bases lay in between. This CDR3 reads CASSVTPGRNQPQHF. The CDR3, as DNA: TGTGCCAGCAGCGTAACCCCAGGGCGCAATCAGCCCCAGCATTTT.

V and J are TRBV6-5 and TRBJ2-7, with 11 bases matching TRBD1. Germline assignment: CDR1 MNHEY and CDR2 SVGAGI. The V gene end was trimmed by 5 bases and the J gene end by 5 bases; junction bases not matched to a gene: 8. This CDR3 comprises 15 residues. The CDR3 loop is CASSSLGTGGNEQYF. The CDR3 nucleotides read TGTGCCAGCAGTAGCCTCGGGACAGGGGGTAACGAGCAGTACTTC.

The CDR3 region has the DNA TGTGCCAGCAGCGTAACCGGGACTCAGGCGGGAAACACCATATATTTT. It is translated as CASSVTGTQAGNTIYF. This chain connects TRBV7-8 to TRBJ1-3; weak D call: TRBD1 (5 bases). V lost 5 bases and J 4 bases, leaving 18 bases between the germline ends. The CDR3 has 16 residues. The germline V gene has CDR1 SGHVS and CDR2 FQNEAQ.

The rearrangement links TRBV7-9 to TRBJ2-2; unclear D gene. The ends were cut back, 3 bases at V and 4 bases at J, with 12 bases in the middle. Germline-derived CDR1 and CDR2 are SEHNR and FQNEAQ (reference sequence). The CDR3 contains 15 residues. CDR3 bases: TGTGCCAGCAGCTTTAGGGATGGAATCACCGGGGAGCTGTTTTTT. Amino acid sequence: CASSFRDGITGELFF.

The gene calls are TRBV11-2 and TRBJ2-6, with 10 bases fitting TRBD2. The trim removed 5 bases at V and 4 bases at J, leaving 11 bases unmatched. The germline V gene encodes CDR1 SGHAT and CDR2 FQNNGV. This CDR3 contains 18 residues. The CDR3 loop reads CASSPLAGEVKGANVLTF. The CDR3, as DNA: TGTGCCAGCAGCCCCCTAGCGGGAGAAGTGAAAGGGGCCAACGTCCTGACTTTC.

The chain recombines TRBV5-6 with TRBJ1-2; D remains unclear. This CDR3 spans 12 amino acids. Trimming took 0 bases from V and 4 from J, leaving 4 bases between them. The germline gives CDR1 SGHDT, CDR2 YYEEEE. The CDR3 loop reads CASSLDSYGYTF. The CDR3 DNA is TGTGCCAGCAGCTTGGACAGCTATGGCTACACCTTC.

The V gene is TRBV28, the J gene TRBJ2-7, with TRBD2 as a possible D gene (7 bases). The CDR3 runs 14 residues. V was pared by 10 bases and J by 3 bases, with 19 bases between. CDR1 and CDR2 (germline): MDHEN, SYDVKM. CDR3: CATHPGGRSYEQYF. Here the CDR3 DNA reads TGTGCCACCCACCCGGGGGGCAGAAGCTACGAGCAGTACTTC. The full variable domain, its missing parts supplied by reference TRBV28 and TRBJ2-7, is DVKVTQSSRYLVKRTGEKVFLECVQDMDHENMFWYRQDPGLGLRLIYFSYDVKMKEKGDIPEGYSVSREKKERFSLILESASTNQTSMYLCATHPGGRSYEQYFGPGTRLTVT.

The J gene is TRBJ2-5, the V gene TRBV7-8; possible D gene TRBD2, 6 bases. This CDR3 region has 14 residues. The V gene lost 2 bases and the J gene lost 5 bases, with 12 bases spanning the gap. Per the germline V gene, CDR1 is SGHVS and CDR2 is FQNEAQ. The CDR3 loop reads CASSLQGLAETQYF. The CDR3, as DNA: TGTGCCAGCAGCTTACAGGGTCTAGCGGAGACCCAGTACTTC.

The CDR3 bases are TGTGCCAGCAGCTTAATCCAGCCCGGGGAGCTGTTTTTT. The encoded protein is CASSLIQPGELFF. V usage is TRBV5-5 and J usage is TRBJ2-2; D is uncertain. The CDR3 runs 13 residues. Trimming took off 2 bases at V and 6 bases at J, with 8 bases between the two ends. Per germline, CDR1 SGHKS and CDR2 YYEKEE (reference sequence).

This clone was detected only a few times. The chain recombines TRBV27 with TRBJ2-3; 7 bases line up with TRBD2. Looked up from germline, CDR1 is MNHEY and CDR2 is SMNVEV (reference sequence). This CDR3 spans 16 amino acids. The V segment lost 5 bases and the J segment 0 bases; nucleotides outside the gene matches: 8. The CDR3 protein is CASSPRVSGSTDTQYF. The CDR3 DNA reads TGTGCCAGCAGTCCCCGGGTTAGCGGGAGCACAGATACGCAGTATTTT.

The V and J genes are TRBV7-2 and TRBJ2-1; 9 bases fit TRBD2. The trim removed 5 bases at V and 6 bases at J, leaving 8 bases unmatched. The CDR3 length is 15 residues. Germline CDR1 and CDR2: SGHTA and FQGNSA. CDR3 in DNA: TGTGCCAGCAGCCCGCGGACTAGCGAGGGCAATGAGCAGTTCTTC. This codes for CASSPRTSEGNEQFF.

The rearrangement links TRBV2 to TRBJ2-3; 8 bases agree with TRBD1. Trimming removed 6 bases from V and 1 base from J; junction bases left unmatched: 6. Germline CDR1 SNHLY, CDR2 FYNNEI. This CDR3 region has 15 residues. The CDR3 spells CASSSQGAGTDTQYF. The DNA for the CDR3 is TGTGCCAGCAGCTCCCAGGGGGCAGGCACAGATACGCAGTATTTT. Complete variable domain (other parts from reference TRBV2 and TRBJ2-3): EPEVTQTPSHQVTQMGQEVILRCVPISNHLYFYWYRQILGQKVEFLVSFYNNEISEKSEIFDDQFSVERPDGSNFTLKIRSTKLEDSAMYFCASSSQGAGTDTQYFGPGTRLTVL.

The rearrangement links TRBV6-1 to TRBJ2-1; TRBD2 matches 13 bases. The CDR3 length is 15 residues. Trimming at V came to 4 bases and at J to 8 bases, leaving 5 bases not matched to a gene. Looked up from germline, CDR1 is MNHNS and CDR2 is SASEGT. The CDR3 DNA is TGTGCCAGCAGTGGGACTAGCGGGAGAATCGATGAGCAGTTCTTC. Residues: CASSGTSGRIDEQFF.

This chain links TRBV19 with TRBJ1-3, with unresolved D. The CDR3 contains 13 residues. Germline V lookup: CDR1 LNHDA, CDR2 SQIVND (reference sequence). CDR3 in amino acids: CGRGRDSGNTIYF. CDR3 nucleotides: TGTGGACGCGGACGGGACTCTGGAAACACCATATATTTT.

The chain recombines TRBV7-9 with TRBJ1-2, with 9 bases identical to TRBD1. V lost 1 base to trimming and J lost 2 bases; unmatched junction nucleotides: 5. The CDR3 loop spans 16 amino acids. Germline V CDR1 and CDR2: SEHNR, FQNEAQ (reference sequence). CDR3 in amino acids: CASSLGPGQGNYGYTF. The DNA for the CDR3 is TGTGCCAGCAGCTTAGGCCCTGGACAGGGGAACTATGGCTACACCTTC.

The CDR3 spells CATLRTHGGIGNTIYF. CDR3 DNA sequence: TGTGCCACTCTTAGGACACACGGCGGGATTGGAAACACCATATATTTT. The chain carries TRBV28 and TRBJ1-3, with D possibly matching TRBD1 (5 bases). The CDR3 loop spans 16 amino acids. Between the trimmed V and J ends, which lost 10 bases and 3 bases, there was a span of 22 bases. Germline V gives CDR1 MDHEN, CDR2 SYDVKM.